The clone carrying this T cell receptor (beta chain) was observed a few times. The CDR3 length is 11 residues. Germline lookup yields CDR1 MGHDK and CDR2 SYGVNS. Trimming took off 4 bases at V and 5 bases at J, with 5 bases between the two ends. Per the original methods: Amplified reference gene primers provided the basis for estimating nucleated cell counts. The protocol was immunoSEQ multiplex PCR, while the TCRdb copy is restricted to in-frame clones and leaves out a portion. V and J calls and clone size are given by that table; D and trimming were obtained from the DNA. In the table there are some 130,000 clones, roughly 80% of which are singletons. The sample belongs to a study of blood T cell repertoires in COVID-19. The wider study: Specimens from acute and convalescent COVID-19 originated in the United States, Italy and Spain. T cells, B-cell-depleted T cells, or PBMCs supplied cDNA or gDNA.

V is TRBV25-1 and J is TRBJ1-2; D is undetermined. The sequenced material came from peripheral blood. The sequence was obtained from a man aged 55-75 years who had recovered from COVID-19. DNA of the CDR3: TGTGCCAGCAGTGCCTCGTATGGCTACACCTTC. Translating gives CASSASYGYTF.